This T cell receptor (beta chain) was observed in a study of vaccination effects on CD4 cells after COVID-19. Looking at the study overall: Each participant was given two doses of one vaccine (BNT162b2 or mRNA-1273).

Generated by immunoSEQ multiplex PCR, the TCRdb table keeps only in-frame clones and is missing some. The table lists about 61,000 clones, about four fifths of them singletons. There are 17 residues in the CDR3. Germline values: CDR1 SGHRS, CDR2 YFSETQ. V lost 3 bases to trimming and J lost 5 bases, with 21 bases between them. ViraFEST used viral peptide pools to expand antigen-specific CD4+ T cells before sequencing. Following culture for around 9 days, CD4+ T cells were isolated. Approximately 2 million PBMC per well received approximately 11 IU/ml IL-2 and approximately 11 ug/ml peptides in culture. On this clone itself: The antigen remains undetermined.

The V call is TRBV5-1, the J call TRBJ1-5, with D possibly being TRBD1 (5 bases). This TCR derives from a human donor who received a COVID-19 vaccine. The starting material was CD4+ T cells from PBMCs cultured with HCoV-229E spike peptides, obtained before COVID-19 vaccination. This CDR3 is CASSSTYPGSVDQPQHF. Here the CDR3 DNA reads TGCGCCAGCAGCTCAACTTACCCAGGGAGTGTAGATCAGCCCCAGCATTTT.